The TCR beta chain under discussion was sequenced for a study of blood T cell repertoires in COVID-19. Study at large: Some COVID-19 samples were acute and others convalescent; all came from the United States, Italy and Spain.

V shed 1 base and J shed 1 base, with 11 bases lying between them. This CDR3 is 15 amino acids long. In germline, CDR1 is SGHDT, CDR2 YYEEEE. Here immunoSEQ multiplex PCR was the method, and the copy in TCRdb shows in-frame clones only, minus some. The sample yields about 350,000 clones, 70% to 90% seen once. V usage is TRBV5-6 and J usage is TRBJ1-1; possibly TRBD1 for D (5 bases). Sequences were obtained from peripheral blood. The sequence came from a woman aged 60-75 years with COVID-19, enrolled during active disease. The CDR3 region has the DNA TGTGCCAGCAGCTTGCAAGGGGCACCGAACACTGAAGCTTTCTTT. Protein sequence: CASSLQGAPNTEAFF.